The entry below gives a single T cell receptor beta chain sequence along with its context. Its target is not known. Germline lookup yields CDR1 KGHSH and CDR2 LQKENI. J gave up 2 bases and V 5 bases, and 10 bases lay outside the gene matches. This CDR3 comprises 17 residues. The sample comes from a study of cytomegalovirus exposure and HLA in healthy donors. Although they were nominally healthy when sampled, donors likely had unrecorded immune exposures. PCR was performed using 60 Vbeta and 13 Jbeta primers. The data were produced by immunoSEQ multiplex PCR, yet TCRdb's version contains in-frame clones alone and is incomplete. The repertoire holds nearly 200,000 clones, with 75% to 90% as singletons. General observations from the study: Researchers counted roughly 150 TCR beta chains as cytomegalovirus-associated. Presence/absence analyses treated sequencing depth as roughly uniform across donors.

The receptor comes from a woman between 45 and 60 years old in good health and CMV-seropositive. The chain is built from TRBV18 and TRBJ2-3, with 10 bases matching TRBD2. Input material: PBMCs. The DNA of the CDR3 is TGTGCCAGCTCAGGCCCTGGAGCGGGGGGGACCACAGATACGCAGTATTTT. This codes for CASSGPGAGGTTDTQYF.